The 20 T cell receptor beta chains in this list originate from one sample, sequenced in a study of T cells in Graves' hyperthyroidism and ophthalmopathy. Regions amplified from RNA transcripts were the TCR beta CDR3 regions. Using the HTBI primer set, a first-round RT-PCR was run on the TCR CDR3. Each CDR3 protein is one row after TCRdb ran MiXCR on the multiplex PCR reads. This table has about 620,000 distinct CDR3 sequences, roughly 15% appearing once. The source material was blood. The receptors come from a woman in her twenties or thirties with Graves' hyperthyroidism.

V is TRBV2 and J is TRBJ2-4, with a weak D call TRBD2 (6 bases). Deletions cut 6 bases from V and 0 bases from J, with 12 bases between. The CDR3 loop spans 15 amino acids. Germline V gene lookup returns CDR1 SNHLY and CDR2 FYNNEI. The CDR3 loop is CASSELAGAKNIQYF. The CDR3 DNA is TGTGCCAGCAGCGAACTAGCAGGAGCCAAAAACATTCAGTACTTC.

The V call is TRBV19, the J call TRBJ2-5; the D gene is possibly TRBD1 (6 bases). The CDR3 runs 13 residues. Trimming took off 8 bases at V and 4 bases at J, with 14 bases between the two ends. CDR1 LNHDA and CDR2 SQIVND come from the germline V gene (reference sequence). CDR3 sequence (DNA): TGTGCCAGTTCCGGACAGCAAGGAGAGACCCAGTACTTC. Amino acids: CASSGQQGETQYF.

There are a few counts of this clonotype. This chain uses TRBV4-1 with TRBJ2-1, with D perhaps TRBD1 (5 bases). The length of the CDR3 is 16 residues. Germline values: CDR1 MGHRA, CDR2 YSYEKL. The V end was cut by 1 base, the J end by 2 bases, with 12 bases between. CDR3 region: CASSQAGQDTYNEQFF. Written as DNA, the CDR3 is TGCGCCAGCAGCCAAGCCGGGCAGGACACCTACAATGAGCAGTTCTTC.

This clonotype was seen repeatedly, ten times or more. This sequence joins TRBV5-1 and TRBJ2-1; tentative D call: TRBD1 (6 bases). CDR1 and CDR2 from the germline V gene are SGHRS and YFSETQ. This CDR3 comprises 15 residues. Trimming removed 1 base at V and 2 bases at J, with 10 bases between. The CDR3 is CASSLQGRAYNEQFF. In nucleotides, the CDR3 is TGCGCCAGCAGCTTGCAGGGGCGCGCCTACAATGAGCAGTTCTTC.

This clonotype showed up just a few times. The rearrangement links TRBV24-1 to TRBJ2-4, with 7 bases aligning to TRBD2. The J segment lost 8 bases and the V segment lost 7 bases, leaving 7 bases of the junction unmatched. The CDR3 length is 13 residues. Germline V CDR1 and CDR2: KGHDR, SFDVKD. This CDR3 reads CATRGSGRDIQYF. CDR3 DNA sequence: TGTGCCACCAGAGGATCTGGGAGGGACATTCAGTACTTC.

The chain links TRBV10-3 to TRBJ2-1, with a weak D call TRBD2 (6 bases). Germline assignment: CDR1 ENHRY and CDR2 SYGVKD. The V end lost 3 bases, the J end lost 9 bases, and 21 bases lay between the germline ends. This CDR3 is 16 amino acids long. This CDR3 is CAISDLSSVHHSEQFF. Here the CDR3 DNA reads TGTGCCATCAGTGATTTGTCTAGCGTACACCACAGTGAGCAGTTCTTC.

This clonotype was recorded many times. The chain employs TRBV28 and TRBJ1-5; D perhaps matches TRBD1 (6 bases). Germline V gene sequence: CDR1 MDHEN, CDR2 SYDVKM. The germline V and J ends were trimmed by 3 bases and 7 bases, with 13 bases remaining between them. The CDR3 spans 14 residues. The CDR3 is CASSFGQPSQPQHF. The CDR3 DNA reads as TGTGCCAGCAGTTTTGGACAGCCTTCGCAGCCCCAGCATTTT.

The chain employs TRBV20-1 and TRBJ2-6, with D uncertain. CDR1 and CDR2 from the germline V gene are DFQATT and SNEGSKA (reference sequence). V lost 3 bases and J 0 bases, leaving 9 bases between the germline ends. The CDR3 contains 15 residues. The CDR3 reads CSARGPYSGANVLTF. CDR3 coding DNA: TGCAGTGCTAGGGGTCCTTACTCTGGGGCCAACGTCCTGACTTTC.

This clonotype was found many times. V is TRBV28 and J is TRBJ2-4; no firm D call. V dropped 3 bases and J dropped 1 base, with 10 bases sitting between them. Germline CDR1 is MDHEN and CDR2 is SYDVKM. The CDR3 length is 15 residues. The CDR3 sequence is CASSLLSEAKNIQYF. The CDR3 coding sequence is TGTGCCAGCAGTTTGTTATCCGAGGCCAAAAACATTCAGTACTTC.

The CDR3 DNA reads TGTGCCAGCAGCCGGTGGGGCTACCAAGAGACCCAGTACTTC. Encoded protein: CASSRWGYQETQYF. The chain couples TRBV11-2 to TRBJ2-5; possible D gene TRBD1, 5 bases. CDR3 length: 14 amino acids. Trimming cost V 5 bases and J 0 bases, with 10 bases left between them. The germline CDR1 and CDR2 sequences are SGHAT and FQNNGV.

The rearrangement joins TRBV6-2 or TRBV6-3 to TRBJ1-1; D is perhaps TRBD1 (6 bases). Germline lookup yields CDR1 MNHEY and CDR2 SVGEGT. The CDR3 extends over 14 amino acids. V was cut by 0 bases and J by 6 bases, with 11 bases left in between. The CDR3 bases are TGTGCCAGCAGTTACTCTTACAGGGCCCCTGAAGCTTTCTTT. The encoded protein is CASSYSYRAPEAFF.

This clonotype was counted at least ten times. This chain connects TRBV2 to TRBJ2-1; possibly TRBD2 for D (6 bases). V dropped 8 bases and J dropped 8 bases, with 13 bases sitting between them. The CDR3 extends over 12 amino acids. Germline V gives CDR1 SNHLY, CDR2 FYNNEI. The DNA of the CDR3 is TGTGCCAGCTCGGGGCGGGGAGATGAGCAGTTCTTC. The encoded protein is CASSGRGDEQFF. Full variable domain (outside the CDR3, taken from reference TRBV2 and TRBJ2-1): EPEVTQTPSHQVTQMGQEVILRCVPISNHLYFYWYRQILGQKVEFLVSFYNNEISEKSEIFDDQFSVERPDGSNFTLKIRSTKLEDSAMYFCASSGRGDEQFFGPGTRLTVL.

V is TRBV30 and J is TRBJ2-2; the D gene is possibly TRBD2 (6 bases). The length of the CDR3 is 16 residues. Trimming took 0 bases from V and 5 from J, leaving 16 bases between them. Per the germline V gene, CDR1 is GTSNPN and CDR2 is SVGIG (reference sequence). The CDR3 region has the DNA TGTGCCTGGAGTGTAATTGCGGGGTCGGCGACCGGGGAGCTGTTTTTT. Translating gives CAWSVIAGSATGELFF.

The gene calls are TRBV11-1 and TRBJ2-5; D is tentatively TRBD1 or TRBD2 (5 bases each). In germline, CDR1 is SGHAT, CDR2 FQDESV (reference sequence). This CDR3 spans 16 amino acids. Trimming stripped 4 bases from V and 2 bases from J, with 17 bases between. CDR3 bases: TGTGCCAGCAGCTCCCCCGGAGGCAGGGCTCAAGAGACCCAGTACTTC. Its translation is CASSSPGGRAQETQYF. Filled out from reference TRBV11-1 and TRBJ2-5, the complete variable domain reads EAEVAQSPRYKITEKSQAVAFWCDPISGHATLYWYRQILGQGPELLVQFQDESVVDDSQLPKDRFSAERLKGVDSTLKIQPAELGDSAMYLCASSSPGGRAQETQYFGPGTRLLVL.

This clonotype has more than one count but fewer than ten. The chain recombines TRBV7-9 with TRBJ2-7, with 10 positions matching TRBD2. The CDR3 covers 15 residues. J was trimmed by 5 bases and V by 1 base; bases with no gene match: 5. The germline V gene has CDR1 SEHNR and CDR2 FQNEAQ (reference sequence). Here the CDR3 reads CASSLVTSGIDEQYF. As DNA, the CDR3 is TGTGCCAGCAGCTTAGTCACTAGCGGGATCGACGAGCAGTACTTC.

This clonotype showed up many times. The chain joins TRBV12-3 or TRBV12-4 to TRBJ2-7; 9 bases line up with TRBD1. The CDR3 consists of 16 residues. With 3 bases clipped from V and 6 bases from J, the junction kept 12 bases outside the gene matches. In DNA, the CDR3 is TGTGCCAGCAGTTTTTCGCCTGGGACAGGGAGGGGCGAGCAGTACTTC. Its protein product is CASSFSPGTGRGEQYF.

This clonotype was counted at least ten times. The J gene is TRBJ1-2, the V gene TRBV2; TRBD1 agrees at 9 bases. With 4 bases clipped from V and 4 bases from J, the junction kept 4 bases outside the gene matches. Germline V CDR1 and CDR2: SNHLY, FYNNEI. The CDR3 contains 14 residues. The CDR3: CASSARDRVYGYTF. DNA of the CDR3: TGTGCCAGCAGTGCCCGGGACAGGGTCTATGGCTACACCTTC.

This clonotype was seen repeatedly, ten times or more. This chain's CDR3 is CASSRERGNQPQHF. For the CDR3, the DNA is TGTGCCAGCAGCAGGGAGAGGGGCAATCAGCCCCAGCATTTT. The chain links TRBV2 to TRBJ1-5, with D possibly matching TRBD1 (5 bases). Deletions cut 6 bases from V and 2 bases from J, with 11 bases between. The CDR3 length is 14 residues. CDR1 is SNHLY and CDR2 is FYNNEI in the germline V gene.

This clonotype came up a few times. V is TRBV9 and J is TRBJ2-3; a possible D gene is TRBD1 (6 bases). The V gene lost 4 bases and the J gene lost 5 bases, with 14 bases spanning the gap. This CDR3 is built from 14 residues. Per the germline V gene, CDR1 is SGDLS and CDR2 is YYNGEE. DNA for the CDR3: TGTGCCAGCAGCCTAAGCCAGGGGCTAGATACGCAGTATTTT. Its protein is CASSLSQGLDTQYF.

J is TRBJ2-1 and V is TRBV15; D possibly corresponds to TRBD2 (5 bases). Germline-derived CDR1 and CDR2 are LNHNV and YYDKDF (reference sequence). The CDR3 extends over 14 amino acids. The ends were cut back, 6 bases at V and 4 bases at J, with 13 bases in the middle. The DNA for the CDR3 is TGTGCCACCAGGGGGTCTGCGGGTTACAATGAGCAGTTCTTC. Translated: CATRGSAGYNEQFF.